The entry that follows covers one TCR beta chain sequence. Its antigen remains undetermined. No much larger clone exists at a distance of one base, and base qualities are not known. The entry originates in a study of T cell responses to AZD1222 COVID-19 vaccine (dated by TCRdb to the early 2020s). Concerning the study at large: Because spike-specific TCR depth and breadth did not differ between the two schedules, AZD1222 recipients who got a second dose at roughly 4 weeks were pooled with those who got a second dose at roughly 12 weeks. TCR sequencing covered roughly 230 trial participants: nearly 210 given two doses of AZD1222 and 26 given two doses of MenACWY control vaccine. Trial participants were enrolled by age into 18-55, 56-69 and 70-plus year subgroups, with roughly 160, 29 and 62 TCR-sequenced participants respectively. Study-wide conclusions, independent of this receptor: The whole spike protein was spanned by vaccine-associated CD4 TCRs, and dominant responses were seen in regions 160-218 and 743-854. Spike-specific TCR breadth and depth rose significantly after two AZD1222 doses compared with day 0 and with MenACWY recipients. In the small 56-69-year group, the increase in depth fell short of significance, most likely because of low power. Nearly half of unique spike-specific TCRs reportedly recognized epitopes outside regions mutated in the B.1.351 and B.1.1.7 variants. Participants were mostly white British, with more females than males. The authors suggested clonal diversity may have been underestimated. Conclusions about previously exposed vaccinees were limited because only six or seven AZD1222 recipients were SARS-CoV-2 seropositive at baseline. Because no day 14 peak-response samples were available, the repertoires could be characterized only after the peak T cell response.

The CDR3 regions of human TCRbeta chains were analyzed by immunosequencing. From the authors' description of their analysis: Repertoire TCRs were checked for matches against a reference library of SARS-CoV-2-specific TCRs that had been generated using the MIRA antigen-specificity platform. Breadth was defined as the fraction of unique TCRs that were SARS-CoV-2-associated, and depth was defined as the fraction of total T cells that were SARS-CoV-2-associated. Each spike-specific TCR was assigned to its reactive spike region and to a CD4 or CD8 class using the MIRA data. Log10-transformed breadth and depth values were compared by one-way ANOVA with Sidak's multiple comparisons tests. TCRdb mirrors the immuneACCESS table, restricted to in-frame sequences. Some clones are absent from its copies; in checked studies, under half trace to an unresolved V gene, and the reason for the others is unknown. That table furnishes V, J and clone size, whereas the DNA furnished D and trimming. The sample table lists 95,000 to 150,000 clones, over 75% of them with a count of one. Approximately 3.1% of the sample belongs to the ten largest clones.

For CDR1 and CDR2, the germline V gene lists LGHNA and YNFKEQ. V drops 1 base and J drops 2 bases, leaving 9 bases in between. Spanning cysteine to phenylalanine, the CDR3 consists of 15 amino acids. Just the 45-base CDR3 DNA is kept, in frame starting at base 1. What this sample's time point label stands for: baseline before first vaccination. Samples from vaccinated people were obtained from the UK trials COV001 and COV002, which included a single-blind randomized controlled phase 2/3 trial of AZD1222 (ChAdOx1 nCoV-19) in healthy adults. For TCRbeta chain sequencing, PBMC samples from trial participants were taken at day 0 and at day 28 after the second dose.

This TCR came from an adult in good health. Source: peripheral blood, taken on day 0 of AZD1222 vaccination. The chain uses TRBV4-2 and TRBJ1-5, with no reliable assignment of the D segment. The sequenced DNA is TGTGCCAGCAGCCAAGCGCCAGAGGGCAATCAGCCCCAGCATTTT. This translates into CASSQAPEGNQPQHF.